The TCR beta chain described here comes from a study of T cell repertoires in cytomegalovirus infection. Study as a whole: It can be stated that public TCR beta signatures indicated CMV infection as well as a matching HLA type. Study outcomes and limitations: HLA-C-restricted, CMV-specific TCR beta clonotypes were dominant ex vivo. CMV carriers having the relevant HLA were flagged by cumulative public TCR beta family frequency.

TCRdb called the reads again in MiXCR, with one record for every CDR3 protein. The table includes 630,000 or so distinct CDR3 sequences, 20% to 30% detected once. As to this clonotype: The antigen is undetermined.

The clonotype comes from a human donor in good health (CMV status not recorded). Some clones in this sample may be carry-over from other donors' samples. The sequenced material came from CD8+ T cells from PBMCs.

As DNA, the CDR3 is TGTGCCAGCAGCCTCCCGGACGGTTTACGTCAAGCTTTCTTT. Encoded protein: CASSLPDGLRQAFF. This chain uses TRBV7-2 with TRBJ1-1; D gene ambiguous. V gave up 5 bases and J gave up 9 bases, with 19 bases separating them. This CDR3 is 14 amino acids long. From germline, CDR1 is SGHTA and CDR2 FQGNSA.